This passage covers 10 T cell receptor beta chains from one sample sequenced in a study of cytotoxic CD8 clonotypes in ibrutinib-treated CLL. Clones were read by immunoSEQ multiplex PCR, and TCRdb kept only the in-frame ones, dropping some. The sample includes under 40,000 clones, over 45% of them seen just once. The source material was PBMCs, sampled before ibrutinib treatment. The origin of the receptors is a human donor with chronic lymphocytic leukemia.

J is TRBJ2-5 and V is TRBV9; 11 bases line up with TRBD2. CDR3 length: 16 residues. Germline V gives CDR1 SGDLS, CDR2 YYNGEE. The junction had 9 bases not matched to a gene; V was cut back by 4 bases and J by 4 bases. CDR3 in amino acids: CASSQLAGAPGETQYF. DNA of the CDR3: TGTGCCAGCAGCCAACTAGCGGGGGCCCCGGGAGAGACCCAGTACTTC.

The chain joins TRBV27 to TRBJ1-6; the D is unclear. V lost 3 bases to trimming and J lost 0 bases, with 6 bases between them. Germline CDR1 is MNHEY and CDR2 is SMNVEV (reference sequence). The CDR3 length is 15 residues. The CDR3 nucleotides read TGTGCCAGCAGTTTCGGTAGCTCCTATAATTCACCCCTCCACTTT. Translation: CASSFGSSYNSPLHF.

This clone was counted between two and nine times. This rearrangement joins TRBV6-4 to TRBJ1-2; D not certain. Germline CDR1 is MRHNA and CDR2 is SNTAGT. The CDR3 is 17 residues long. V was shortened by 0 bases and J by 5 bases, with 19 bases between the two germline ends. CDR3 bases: TGTGCCAGCAGTGACTCGTCTCGGGCGGGCCAGACTTATGGCTACACCTTC. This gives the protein CASSDSSRAGQTYGYTF.

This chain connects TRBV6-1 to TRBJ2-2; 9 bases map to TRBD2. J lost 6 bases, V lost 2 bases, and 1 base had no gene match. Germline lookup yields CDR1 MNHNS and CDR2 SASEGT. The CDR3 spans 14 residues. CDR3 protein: CASSELAGPGELFF. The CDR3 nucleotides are TGTGCCAGCAGTGAACTAGCGGGGCCCGGGGAGCTGTTTTTT.

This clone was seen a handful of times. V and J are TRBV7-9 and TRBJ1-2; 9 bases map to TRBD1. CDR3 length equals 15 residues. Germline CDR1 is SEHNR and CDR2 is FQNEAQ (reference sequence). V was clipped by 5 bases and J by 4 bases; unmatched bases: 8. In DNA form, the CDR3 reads TGTGCCAGCAGCCCAGCCGGGACAGGGACCTATGGCTACACCTTC. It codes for CASSPAGTGTYGYTF.

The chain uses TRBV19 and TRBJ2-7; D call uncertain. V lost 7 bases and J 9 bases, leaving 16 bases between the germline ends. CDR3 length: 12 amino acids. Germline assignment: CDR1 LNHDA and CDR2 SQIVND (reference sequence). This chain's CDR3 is CASIATHGGQYF. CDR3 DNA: TGTGCCAGTATCGCCACCCACGGCGGGCAGTACTTC.

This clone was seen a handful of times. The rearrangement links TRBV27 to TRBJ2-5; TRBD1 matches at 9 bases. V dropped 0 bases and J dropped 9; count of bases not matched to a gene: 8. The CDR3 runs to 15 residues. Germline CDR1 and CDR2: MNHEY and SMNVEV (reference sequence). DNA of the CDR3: TGTGCCAGCAGTTTATCGGTACAGGGGGCGGGGTCCCAGTACTTC. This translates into CASSLSVQGAGSQYF.

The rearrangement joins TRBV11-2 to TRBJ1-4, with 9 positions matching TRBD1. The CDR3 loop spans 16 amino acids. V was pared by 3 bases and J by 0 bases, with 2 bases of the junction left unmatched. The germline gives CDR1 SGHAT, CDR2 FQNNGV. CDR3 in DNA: TGTGCCAGCAGCTTGGACAGGGGAGCAACTAATGAAAAACTGTTTTTT. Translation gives CASSLDRGATNEKLFF.

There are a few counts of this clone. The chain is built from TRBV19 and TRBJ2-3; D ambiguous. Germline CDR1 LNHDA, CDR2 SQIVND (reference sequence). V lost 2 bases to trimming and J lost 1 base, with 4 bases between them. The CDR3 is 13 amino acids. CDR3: CASSIHGTDTQYF. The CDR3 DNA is TGTGCCAGTAGTATACATGGCACAGATACGCAGTATTTT.

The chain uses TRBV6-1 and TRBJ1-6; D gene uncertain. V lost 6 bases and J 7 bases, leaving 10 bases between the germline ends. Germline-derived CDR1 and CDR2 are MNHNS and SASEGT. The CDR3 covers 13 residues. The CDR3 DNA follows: TGTGCCAGCAGGGACTTTGGGAATTCACCCCTCCACTTT. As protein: CASRDFGNSPLHF.